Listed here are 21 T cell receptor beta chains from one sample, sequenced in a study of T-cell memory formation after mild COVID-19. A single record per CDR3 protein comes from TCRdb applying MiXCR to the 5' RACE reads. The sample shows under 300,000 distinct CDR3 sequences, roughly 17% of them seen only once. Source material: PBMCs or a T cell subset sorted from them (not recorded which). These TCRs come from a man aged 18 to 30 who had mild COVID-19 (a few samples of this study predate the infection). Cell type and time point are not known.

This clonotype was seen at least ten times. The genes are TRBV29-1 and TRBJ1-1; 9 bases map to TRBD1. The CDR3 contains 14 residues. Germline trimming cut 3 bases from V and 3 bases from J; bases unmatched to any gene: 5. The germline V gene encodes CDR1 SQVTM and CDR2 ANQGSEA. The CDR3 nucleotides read TGCAGCGTTGAGTGGGACAGGGTCCACACTGAAGCTTTCTTT. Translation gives CSVEWDRVHTEAFF.

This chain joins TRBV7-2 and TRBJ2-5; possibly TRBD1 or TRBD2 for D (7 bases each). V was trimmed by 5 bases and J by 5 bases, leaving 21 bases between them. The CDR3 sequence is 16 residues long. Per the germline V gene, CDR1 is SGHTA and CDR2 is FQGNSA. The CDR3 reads CASSQGGARWRETQYF. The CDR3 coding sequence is TGTGCCAGCAGCCAGGGGGGGGCCAGGTGGCGGGAGACCCAGTACTTC.

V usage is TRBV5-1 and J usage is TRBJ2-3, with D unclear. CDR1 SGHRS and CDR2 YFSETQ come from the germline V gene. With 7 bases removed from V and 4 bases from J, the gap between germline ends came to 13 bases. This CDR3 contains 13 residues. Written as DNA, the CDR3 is TGCGCCAGCGGTCTGGCCTTCGCAGATACGCAGTATTTT. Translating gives CASGLAFADTQYF.

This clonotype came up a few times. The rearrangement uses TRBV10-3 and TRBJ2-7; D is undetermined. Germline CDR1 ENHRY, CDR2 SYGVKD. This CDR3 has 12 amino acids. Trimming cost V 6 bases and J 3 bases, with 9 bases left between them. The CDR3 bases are TGTGCCATCAGGGGGATAGACTACGAGCAGTACTTC. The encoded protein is CAIRGIDYEQYF.

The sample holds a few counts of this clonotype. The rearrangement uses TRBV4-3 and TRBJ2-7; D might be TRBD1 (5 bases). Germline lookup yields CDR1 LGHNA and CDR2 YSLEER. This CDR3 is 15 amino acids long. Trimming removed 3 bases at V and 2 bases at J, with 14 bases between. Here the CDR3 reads CASSHSSGFAYEQYF. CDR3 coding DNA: TGCGCCAGCAGCCACTCCTCAGGGTTCGCCTACGAGCAGTACTTC.

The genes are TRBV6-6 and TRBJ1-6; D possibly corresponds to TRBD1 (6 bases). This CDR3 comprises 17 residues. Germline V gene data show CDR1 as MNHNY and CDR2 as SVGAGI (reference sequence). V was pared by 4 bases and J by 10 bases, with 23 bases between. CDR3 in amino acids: CASSSTTGPGIWSPLHF. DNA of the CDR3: TGTGCCAGCAGTTCCACAACAGGGCCCGGGATCTGGTCACCCCTCCACTTT.

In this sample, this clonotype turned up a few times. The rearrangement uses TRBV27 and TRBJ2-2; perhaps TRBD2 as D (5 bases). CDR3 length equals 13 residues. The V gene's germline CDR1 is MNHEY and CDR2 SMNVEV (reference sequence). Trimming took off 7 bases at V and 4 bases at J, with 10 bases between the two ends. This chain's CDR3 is CASNARGTGELFF. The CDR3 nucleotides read TGTGCCAGCAATGCACGGGGCACCGGGGAGCTGTTTTTT.

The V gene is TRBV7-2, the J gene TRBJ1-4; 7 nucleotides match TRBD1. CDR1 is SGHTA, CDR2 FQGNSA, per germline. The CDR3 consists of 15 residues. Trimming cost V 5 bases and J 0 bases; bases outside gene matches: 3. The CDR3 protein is CASSPGQTTNEKLFF. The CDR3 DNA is TGTGCCAGCAGCCCGGGACAGACAACTAATGAAAAACTGTTTTTT.

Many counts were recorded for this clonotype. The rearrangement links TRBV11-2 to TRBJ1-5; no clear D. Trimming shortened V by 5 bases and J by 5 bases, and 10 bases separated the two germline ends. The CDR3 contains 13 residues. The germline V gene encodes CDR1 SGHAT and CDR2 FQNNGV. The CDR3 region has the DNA TGTGCCAGCAGCCCCCATTGGGATCAGCCCCAGCATTTT. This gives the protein CASSPHWDQPQHF.

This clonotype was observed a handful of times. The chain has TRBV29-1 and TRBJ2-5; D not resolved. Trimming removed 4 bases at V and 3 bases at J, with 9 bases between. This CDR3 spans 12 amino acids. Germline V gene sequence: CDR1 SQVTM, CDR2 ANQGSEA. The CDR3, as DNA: TGCAGCGTTGGGTCTGGGGAAGAGACCCAGTACTTC. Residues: CSVGSGEETQYF.

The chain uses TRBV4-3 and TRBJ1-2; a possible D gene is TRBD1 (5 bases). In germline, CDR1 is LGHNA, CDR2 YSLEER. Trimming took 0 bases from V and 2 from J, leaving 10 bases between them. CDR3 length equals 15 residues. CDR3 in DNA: TGCGCCAGCAGCCAAGATATGGCAGGGAACTATGGCTACACCTTC. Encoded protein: CASSQDMAGNYGYTF.

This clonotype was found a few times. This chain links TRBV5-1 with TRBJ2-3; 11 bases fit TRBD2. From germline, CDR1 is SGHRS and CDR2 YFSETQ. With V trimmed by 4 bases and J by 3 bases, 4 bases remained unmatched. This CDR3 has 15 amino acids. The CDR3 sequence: CASSARLAGTDTQYF. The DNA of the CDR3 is TGCGCCAGCAGCGCGAGACTAGCGGGAACAGATACGCAGTATTTT.

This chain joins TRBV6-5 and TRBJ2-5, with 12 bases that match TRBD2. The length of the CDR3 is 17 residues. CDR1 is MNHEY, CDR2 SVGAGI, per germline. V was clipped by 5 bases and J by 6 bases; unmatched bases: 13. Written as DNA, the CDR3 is TGTGCCAGCAGTCCACGGGGGCTAGCGGGGGGGCGGAAGACCCAGTACTTC. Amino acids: CASSPRGLAGGRKTQYF.

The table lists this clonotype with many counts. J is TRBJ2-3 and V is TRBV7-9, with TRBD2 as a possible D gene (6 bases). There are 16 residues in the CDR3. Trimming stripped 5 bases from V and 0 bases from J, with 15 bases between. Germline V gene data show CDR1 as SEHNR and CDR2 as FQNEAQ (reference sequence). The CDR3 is CASSPRWGLSTDTQYF. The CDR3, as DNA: TGTGCCAGCAGCCCCAGATGGGGACTGAGCACAGATACGCAGTATTTT.

The CDR3 spells CASSLGGWETQYF. The CDR3 DNA is TGTGCCAGCAGCCTGGGGGGCTGGGAGACCCAGTACTTC. J is TRBJ2-5 and V is TRBV11-2; TRBD1 or TRBD2 may be the D gene (6 bases each). V was cut by 5 bases and J by 5 bases, with 12 bases left in between. There are 13 residues in the CDR3. The germline V gene encodes CDR1 SGHAT and CDR2 FQNNGV.

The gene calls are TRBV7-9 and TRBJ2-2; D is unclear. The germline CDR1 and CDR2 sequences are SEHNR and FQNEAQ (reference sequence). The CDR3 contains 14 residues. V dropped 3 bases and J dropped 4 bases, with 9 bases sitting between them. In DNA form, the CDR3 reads TGTGCCAGCAGCTTCTGGATGGGCACCGGGGAGCTGTTTTTT. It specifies CASSFWMGTGELFF.

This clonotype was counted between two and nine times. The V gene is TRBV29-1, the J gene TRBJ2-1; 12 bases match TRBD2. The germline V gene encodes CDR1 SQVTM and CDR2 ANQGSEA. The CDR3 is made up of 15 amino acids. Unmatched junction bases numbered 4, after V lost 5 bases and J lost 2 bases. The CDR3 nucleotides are TGCAGCGTTAAACTAGCGGGGGGCGCCTACAATGAGCAGTTCTTC. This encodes CSVKLAGGAYNEQFF.

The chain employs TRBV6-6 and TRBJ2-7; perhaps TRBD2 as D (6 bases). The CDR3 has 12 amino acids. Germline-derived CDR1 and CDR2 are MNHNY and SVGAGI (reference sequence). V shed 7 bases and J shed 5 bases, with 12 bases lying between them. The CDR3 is CASNRGGDEQYV. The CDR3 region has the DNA TGTGCCAGCAACCGTGGCGGGGACGAGCAGTACGTC.

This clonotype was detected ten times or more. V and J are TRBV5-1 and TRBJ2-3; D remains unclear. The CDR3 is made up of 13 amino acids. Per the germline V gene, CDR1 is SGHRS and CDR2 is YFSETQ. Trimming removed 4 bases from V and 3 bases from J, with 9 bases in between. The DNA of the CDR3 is TGCGCCAGCAGCCTGGTCCCGACAGATACGCAGTATTTT. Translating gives CASSLVPTDTQYF.

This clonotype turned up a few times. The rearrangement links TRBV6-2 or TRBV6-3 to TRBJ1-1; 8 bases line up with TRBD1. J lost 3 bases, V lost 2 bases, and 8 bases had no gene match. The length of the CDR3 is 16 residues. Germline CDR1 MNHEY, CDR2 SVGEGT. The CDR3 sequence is CASSYPRTGSDTEAFF. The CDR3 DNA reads TGTGCCAGCAGTTACCCTCGGACAGGGTCGGACACTGAAGCTTTCTTT.

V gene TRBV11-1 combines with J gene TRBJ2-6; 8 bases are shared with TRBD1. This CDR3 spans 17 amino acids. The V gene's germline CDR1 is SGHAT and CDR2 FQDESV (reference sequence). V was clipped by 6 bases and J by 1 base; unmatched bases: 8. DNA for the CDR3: TGTGCCAGCAGACCCGGACAGGGCCTTTCTGGGGCCAACGTCCTGACTTTC. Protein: CASRPGQGLSGANVLTF. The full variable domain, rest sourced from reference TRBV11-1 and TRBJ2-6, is EAEVAQSPRYKITEKSQAVAFWCDPISGHATLYWYRQILGQGPELLVQFQDESVVDDSQLPKDRFSAERLKGVDSTLKIQPAELGDSAMYLCASRPGQGLSGANVLTFGAGSRLTVL.